This TCR beta chain derives from a study of blood T cell repertoires in COVID-19 (dated by TCRdb to about 2020). General notes on the study: Collaborator samples came from the United States, Italy and Spain and covered acute and convalescent phases of COVID-19. A freely available public database, intended as a resource for researchers studying the immune response to SARS-CoV-2, is where the repertoires were released. HLA class I and class II types, where available, came from metadata supplied by the sample provider rather than from assay-based typing. Sample metadata almost always included a de-identified subject ID, COVID-19 status, age in years and sex. The material from the prospective study consisted of cDNA or gDNA derived from T cells, B-cell-depleted T cells, or PBMCs. Samples came from the ongoing ImmuneRACE study (first 160 participants) plus 1,254 subjects from 6 global collaborators. Subjects who had been exposed to COVID-19, were actively infected with it, or had recovered from it provided the deeply sampled blood TCRbeta repertoires that made up the dataset.

Broader findings and caveats from the paper: How much clinical and demographic metadata was included differed by source and by participant, and the metadata was provided uncurated.

The germline V gene (reference sequence) specifies GTSNPN as CDR1 and SVGIG as CDR2. The CDR3 goes from the cysteine to the phenylalanine over 14 residues. Of the read, only the CDR3 DNA is kept; its 42 bases are in frame from base 1. Cut back by 5 bases and 7 bases, the V and J ends lie 21 bases apart. TCRbeta CDR3 regions were amplified from genomic DNA by means of the immunoSEQ Assay, a bias-controlled multiplex PCR. The original methods were these. The number of nucleated cells in each sample was estimated by amplification of reference gene primers within the assay. To quantify the absolute abundance of each unique TCRbeta CDR3 rearrangement, sequence reads were collapsed and filtered. For each sample, productive Simpson clonality was calculated as the square root of Simpson's diversity index over productive rearrangements. This immuneACCESS table, as held by TCRdb, lists in-frame sequences with V and J called but not all clones. Of the missing ones, under half trace to an unresolved V gene in checked studies; the others have no known cause. The DNA gave D and trimming, while V, J and clone size come from that table. This sample has approximately 230,000 clones in its table, and about 80% of those were observed once. Around 8.9% of the sample lies in the top ten.

Whole blood was collected in K2EDTA tubes by collaborating institutions according to the institutions' own protocols. Collaborator samples were shipped for TCRbeta analysis as frozen whole blood, isolated PBMCs, or DNA extracted from either sample type. As concerns this clone: Its antigen is still unknown. Base qualities are not provided; no much larger clone lies one nucleotide away.

The sequenced sample was peripheral blood. The chain is assembled from TRBV30 and TRBJ2-7; the D gene assignment is ambiguous. This sequence originates from a man older than 75 with acute or convalescent COVID-19. The DNA sequence is given as TGTGCCTGGGAGACACCCCTTAAACGCCGGGAGCAGTACTTC. It translates as CAWETPLKRREQYF.